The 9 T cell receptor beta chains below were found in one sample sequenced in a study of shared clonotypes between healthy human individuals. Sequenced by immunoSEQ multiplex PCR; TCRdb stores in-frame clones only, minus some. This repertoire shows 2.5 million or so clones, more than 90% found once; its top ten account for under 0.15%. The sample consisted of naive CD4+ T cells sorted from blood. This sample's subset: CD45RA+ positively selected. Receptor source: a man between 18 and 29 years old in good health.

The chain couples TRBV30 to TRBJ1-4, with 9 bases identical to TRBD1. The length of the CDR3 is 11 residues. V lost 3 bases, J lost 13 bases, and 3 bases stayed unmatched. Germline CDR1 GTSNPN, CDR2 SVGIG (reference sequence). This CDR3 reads CAWRETGGLFF. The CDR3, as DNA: TGTGCCTGGAGGGAGACAGGGGGACTGTTTTTT.

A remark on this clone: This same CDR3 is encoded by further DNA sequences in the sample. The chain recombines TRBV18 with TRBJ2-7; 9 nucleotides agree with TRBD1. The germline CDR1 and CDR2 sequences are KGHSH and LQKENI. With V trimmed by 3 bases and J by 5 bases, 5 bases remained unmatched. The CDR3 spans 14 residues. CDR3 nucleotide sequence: TGTGCCAGCTCACCGGGACAGGGTCAAGACGAGCAGTACTTC. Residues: CASSPGQGQDEQYF.

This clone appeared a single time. The CDR3 sequence: CASSSLSNEQFF. The CDR3 bases are TGTGCCAGCAGCTCACTCTCCAATGAGCAGTTCTTC. The chain couples TRBV7-9 to TRBJ2-1; D is ambiguous. Germline-derived CDR1 and CDR2 are SEHNR and FQNEAQ (reference sequence). The CDR3 is made up of 12 amino acids. V was shortened by 4 bases and J by 6 bases, with 7 bases between the two germline ends.

CDR3 protein: CASSPSGATDTQYF. CDR3 coding DNA: TGTGCCAGCAGCCCCTCCGGCGCCACAGATACGCAGTATTTT. The gene calls are TRBV25-1 and TRBJ2-3; D call uncertain. CDR3 size: 14 residues. Germline V lookup: CDR1 MGHDK, CDR2 SYGVNS. The V gene lost 6 bases and the J gene lost 2 bases, with 12 bases spanning the gap.

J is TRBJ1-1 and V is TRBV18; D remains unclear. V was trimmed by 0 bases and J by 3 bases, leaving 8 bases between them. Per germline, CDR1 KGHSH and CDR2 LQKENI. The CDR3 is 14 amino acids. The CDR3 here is CASSPPRPYTEAFF. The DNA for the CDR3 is TGTGCCAGCTCACCACCACGACCGTACACTGAAGCTTTCTTT.

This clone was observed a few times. The CDR3 DNA reads TGCGCCAGCAGCCGGCCGACTAGCGCGTCCGGGGAGCTGTTTTTT. This encodes CASSRPTSASGELFF. The chain uses TRBV5-1 and TRBJ2-2; TRBD2 aligns across 8 bases. The V gene end was trimmed by 4 bases and the J gene end by 6 bases; junction bases not matched to a gene: 8. CDR1 and CDR2 (germline): SGHRS, YFSETQ. The CDR3 is 15 residues long.

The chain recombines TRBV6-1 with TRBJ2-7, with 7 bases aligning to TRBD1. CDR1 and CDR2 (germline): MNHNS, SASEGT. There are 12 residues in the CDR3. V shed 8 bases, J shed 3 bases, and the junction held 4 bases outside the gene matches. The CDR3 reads CASEGGSYEQYF. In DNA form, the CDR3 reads TGTGCCAGCGAAGGGGGCAGCTACGAGCAGTACTTC.

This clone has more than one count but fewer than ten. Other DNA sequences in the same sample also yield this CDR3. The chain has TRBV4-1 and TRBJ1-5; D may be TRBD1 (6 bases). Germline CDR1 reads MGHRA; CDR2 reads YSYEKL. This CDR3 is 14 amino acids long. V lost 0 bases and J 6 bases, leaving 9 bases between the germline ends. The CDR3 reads CASSQDRGGQPQHF. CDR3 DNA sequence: TGCGCCAGCAGCCAAGACAGGGGAGGTCAGCCCCAGCATTTT.

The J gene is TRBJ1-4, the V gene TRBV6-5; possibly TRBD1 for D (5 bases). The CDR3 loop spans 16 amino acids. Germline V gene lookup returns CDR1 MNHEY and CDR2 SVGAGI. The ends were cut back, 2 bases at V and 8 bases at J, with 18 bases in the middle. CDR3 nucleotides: TGTGCCAGCAGTTACGGGAACGACAGAAGGTGGGAAAAACTGTTTTTT. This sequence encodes CASSYGNDRRWEKLFF.